Ten or more counts support the clone carrying this T cell receptor (beta chain). The sample belongs to a study of regulatory T cells in long-lasting Graves disease. Arm-PCR of CDR3 regions with iRepertoire HTBI primers generated TCR beta libraries. TCRdb re-called the multiplex PCR reads with MiXCR, one entry per CDR3 protein. The sample contains under 700,000 distinct CDR3 sequences, about 16% of which appear only once. Indicated time point: newly diagnosed GD, antithyroid drugs for less than 3 months. Scientists built the TCR library using RNA that was extracted from PBMCs. The same data also went into a second study, on T cells in Graves' hyperthyroidism and ophthalmopathy. Turning to that study: Patients aged 18 to 65 had newly diagnosed hyperthyroidism lasting under 2 months. In the first-round RT-PCR of the TCR CDR3, the HTBI primer set was used.

This material consisted of peripheral blood mononuclear cells (PBMCs), taken at new diagnosis, from a patient treated with antithyroid drugs. The TCR comes from a woman between 40 and 65 years old with Graves disease.

The CDR3 DNA is TGTGCCAGCAGCAACGATTTGAGGAACACTGAAGCTTTCTTT. Translated: CASSNDLRNTEAFF. The J gene is TRBJ1-1, the V gene TRBV2; D call uncertain. V lost 6 bases and J 1 base, leaving 12 bases between the germline ends. This CDR3 spans 14 amino acids. Germline lookup yields CDR1 SNHLY and CDR2 FYNNEI.